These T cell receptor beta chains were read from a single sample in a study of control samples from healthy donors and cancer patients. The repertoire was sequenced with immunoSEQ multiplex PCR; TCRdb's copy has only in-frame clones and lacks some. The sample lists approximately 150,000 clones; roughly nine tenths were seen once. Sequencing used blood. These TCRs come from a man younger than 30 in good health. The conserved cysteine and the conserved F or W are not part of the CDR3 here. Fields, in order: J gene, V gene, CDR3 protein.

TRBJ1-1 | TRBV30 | AWSSKGSLNTEAF
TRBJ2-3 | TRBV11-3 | ASSLEDGRSTDTQY
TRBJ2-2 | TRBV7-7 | ASSPLQGANTGELF
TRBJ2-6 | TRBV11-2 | ASSLFGGPGANVLT
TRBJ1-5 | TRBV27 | ASWALNQPQH
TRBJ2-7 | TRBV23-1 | ASSRGYEQY
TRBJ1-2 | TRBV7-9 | ASSLEFDRGYT
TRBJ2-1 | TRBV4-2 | ASSQDQPTSDEQF
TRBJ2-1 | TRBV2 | ASSEFSSYNEQF
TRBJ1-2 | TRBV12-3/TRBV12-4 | ASSLDGKSGYT
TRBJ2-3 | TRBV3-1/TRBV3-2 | ASSQEVGAGLDTQY
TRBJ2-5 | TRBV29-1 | STGPSGGDQETQY
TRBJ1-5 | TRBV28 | ASSPRDGKNQPQH
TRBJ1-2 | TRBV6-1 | ASSEIVGPDYGYT
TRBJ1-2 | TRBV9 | ASSPHTGGNYGYT
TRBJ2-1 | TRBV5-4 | ASSTRDDHNEQF
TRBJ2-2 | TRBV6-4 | ASSPGQGMAGELF
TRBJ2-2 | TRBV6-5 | ASSYSGGLDTGELF
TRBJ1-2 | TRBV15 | ATSREPADLGYT
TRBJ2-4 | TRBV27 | ASSLFAKNIQY
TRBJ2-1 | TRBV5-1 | ASSLSGGAGYNEQF
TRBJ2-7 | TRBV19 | ASSIDGTGVYEQY
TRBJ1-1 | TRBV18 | ASSPLENTEAF
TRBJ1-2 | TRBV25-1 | ASSASGTGYGYT
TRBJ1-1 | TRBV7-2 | ASSLRRTGSEAF
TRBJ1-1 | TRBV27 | ASSLGTLGNTEAF
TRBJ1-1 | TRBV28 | ASDRAVVNTEAF
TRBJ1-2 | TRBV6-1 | ASSEAAPYGYT
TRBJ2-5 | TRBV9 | ASSVLGGEFETQY
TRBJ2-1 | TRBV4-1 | ASSPSRENLKQF
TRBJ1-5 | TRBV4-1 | ASSQDQGSGQPQH
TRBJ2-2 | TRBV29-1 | SVEEGAGELF
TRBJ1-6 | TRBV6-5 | ASSYLTGSYSPLH
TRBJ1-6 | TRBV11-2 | ASSPRGTGGSPLH
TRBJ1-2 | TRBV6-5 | ASSPDRDYGYT
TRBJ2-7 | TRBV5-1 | ASSDTSSGAMVLEQY
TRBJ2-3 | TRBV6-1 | ASSEVGDTQY
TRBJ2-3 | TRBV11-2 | ASSPSRATSGGLTDTQY
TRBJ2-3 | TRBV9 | ASSPWTVSSTDTQY
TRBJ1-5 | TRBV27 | ASSSRYSNQPQH
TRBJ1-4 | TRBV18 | ASSPDRWGEKLF
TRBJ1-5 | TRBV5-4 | ASTATGTRTLPQPQH
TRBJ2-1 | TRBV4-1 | ASSQVGGGYNEQF
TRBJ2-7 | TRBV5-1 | ASSREQGTSTLEQY
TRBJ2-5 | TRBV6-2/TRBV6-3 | ASSWGGDGQETQY
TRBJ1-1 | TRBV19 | ASSWDQGNTEAF
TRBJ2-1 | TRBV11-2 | ASSLQGQVYNEQF
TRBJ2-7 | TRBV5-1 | ASSLEGTSSYEQY
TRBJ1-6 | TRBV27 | ASSFGTAGGPLH
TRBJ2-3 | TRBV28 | ASSSTGTGNPDTQY
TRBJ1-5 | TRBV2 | ASSEVRQPQH
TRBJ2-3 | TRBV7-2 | ASSLWWGTDTDTQY
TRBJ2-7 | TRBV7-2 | ASSLSAVFPGEQY
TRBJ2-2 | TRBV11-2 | ASSLGQGLVTGELF
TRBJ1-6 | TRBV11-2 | ASSLDSGNRTPLH
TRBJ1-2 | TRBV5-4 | ASSLGVVYGYT
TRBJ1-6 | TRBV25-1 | ASSEFAGLVNSPLH
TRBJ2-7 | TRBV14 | ASSQGVVTYYEQY
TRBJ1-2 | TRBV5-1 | ASSLMISGNYGYT